The entry below gives a single T cell receptor (beta chain) sequence along with its context. Trimming removed 3 bases at V and 8 bases at J, with 15 bases between. Germline V gene lookup returns CDR1 SGDLS and CDR2 YYNGEE. The CDR3 contains 15 residues. These data originate in a study of control samples from healthy donors and cancer patients. The protocol was immunoSEQ multiplex PCR, while the TCRdb copy is restricted to in-frame clones and leaves out a portion. The sample contains about 70,000 clones, around 82% of which appear only once. The sequenced material came from blood. The chain employs TRBV9 and TRBJ1-6; possibly TRBD1 for D (5 bases). This clonotype originated in a middle-aged man in good health. DNA for the CDR3: TGTGCCAGCAGCGCAGAGGGGCCGGGGGATTCACCCCTCCACTTT. Protein sequence: CASSAEGPGDSPLHF.